The next 13 T cell receptor beta chains were all read from a single sample in a study of T-cell reconstitution after alpha-beta-depleted transplantation in children. Unique molecular identifiers were used to barcode this TCRbeta library. Each CDR3 protein gets one entry after TCRdb re-called the PCR reads with MiXCR. The data hold hundreds of thousands of distinct CDR3 sequences, with roughly 13% observed a single time. The specimen was PBMCs, mostly from graft donor cells, collected 360 days after TCRalphabeta/CD19-depleted stem cell transplant. The receptors were gathered from a male patient younger than 18 who had a stem cell transplant for acute myeloid leukemia, so the T cells may come from the graft donor.

The sample holds many counts of this clonotype. This chain links TRBV5-7 with TRBJ2-7, with TRBD1 identical over 10 bases. TRBV5-7 falls under the ORF class, with uncertain function. Unmatched junction bases numbered 5, after V lost 2 bases and J lost 3 bases. This CDR3 spans 15 amino acids. CDR3 region: CASSFSGQGGYEQYF. Here the CDR3 DNA reads TGTGCCAGCAGCTTCAGTGGACAGGGGGGCTACGAGCAGTACTTC.

The chain links TRBV7-2 to TRBJ2-7; D assignment may be TRBD1 or TRBD2 (5 bases each). This CDR3 contains 14 residues. V lost 3 bases and J lost 2, with 11 bases in between. Germline V lookup: CDR1 SGHTA, CDR2 FQGNSA. CDR3 DNA: TGTGCCAGCAGCTTGCCCGGGGCACCCTACGAGCAGTACTTC. It yields the protein CASSLPGAPYEQYF.

In its sample, this clonotype was seen many times. The chain carries TRBV9 and TRBJ2-7, with D maybe TRBD1 (5 bases). V was cut by 4 bases and J by 1 base, with 18 bases left in between. This CDR3 has 16 residues. CDR1 and CDR2 from the germline V gene are SGDLS and YYNGEE. The CDR3 protein is CASSPQLTVNSYEQYF. Written as DNA, the CDR3 is TGTGCCAGCAGCCCCCAACTGACAGTAAATTCCTACGAGCAGTACTTC.

This chain links TRBV5-1 with TRBJ2-7, with 10 nucleotides matching TRBD1. Germline CDR1 SGHRS, CDR2 YFSETQ. Trimming cost V 4 bases and J 4 bases; bases outside gene matches: 8. This CDR3 region has 15 residues. CDR3 loop: CASSPATGGLYEQYF. CDR3 in DNA: TGCGCCAGCAGCCCGGCGACAGGGGGCTTATACGAGCAGTACTTC.

The chain is built from TRBV9 and TRBJ2-6, with TRBD1 as a possible D gene (6 bases). Trimming cost V 4 bases and J 0 bases, with 11 bases left between them. Germline V gene lookup returns CDR1 SGDLS and CDR2 YYNGEE. The CDR3 runs 16 residues. CDR3 in DNA: TGTGCCAGCAGCCCGGGACACTACTCTGGGGCCAACGTCCTGACTTTC. Protein product: CASSPGHYSGANVLTF. The variable domain in full, completed from reference TRBV9 and TRBJ2-6, reads DSGVTQTPKHLITATGQRVTLRCSPRSGDLSVYWYQQSLDQGLQFLIQYYNGEERAKGNILERFSAQQFPDLHSELNLSSLELGDSALYFCASSPGHYSGANVLTFGAGSRLTVL.

This clonotype was counted only a few times. V gene TRBV9 combines with J gene TRBJ1-1; D uncertain. The V and J ends lost 0 bases and 5 bases respectively, with 14 bases between them. Per the germline V gene, CDR1 is SGDLS and CDR2 is YYNGEE. The CDR3 runs 15 residues. CDR3 sequence (DNA): TGTGCCAGCAGCGTAGCTCCCGAACTAGGGACTGAAGCTTTCTTT. Translated, it gives CASSVAPELGTEAFF.

Ten or more counts support this clonotype. The V and J genes are TRBV7-9 and TRBJ2-7; possible D gene TRBD2, 5 bases. The V end was cut by 4 bases, the J end by 6 bases, with 13 bases between. The CDR3 has 13 residues. The germline V gene has CDR1 SEHNR and CDR2 FQNEAQ (reference sequence). The CDR3 DNA is TGTGCCAGCAGCTCGCCACTAGAGGGCGAGCAGTACTTC. Translating gives CASSSPLEGEQYF.

In this sample, this clonotype turned up many times. The chain links TRBV28 to TRBJ1-4; D call uncertain. The CDR3 has 15 residues. Per the germline V gene, CDR1 is MDHEN and CDR2 is SYDVKM. Deletions cut 1 base from V and 5 bases from J, with 11 bases between. Written as DNA, the CDR3 is TGTGCCAGCAGTTTATTTCATGCTGGGAATGAAAAACTGTTTTTT. Translated, it gives CASSLFHAGNEKLFF. Full variable domain (missing parts from reference TRBV28 and TRBJ1-4): DVKVTQSSRYLVKRTGEKVFLECVQDMDHENMFWYRQDPGLGLRLIYFSYDVKMKEKGDIPEGYSVSREKKERFSLILESASTNQTSMYLCASSLFHAGNEKLFFGSGTQLSVL.

This clonotype has just one count. V gene TRBV20-1 combines with J gene TRBJ2-4; the D gene is possibly TRBD1 (6 bases). V gave up 4 bases and J gave up 0 bases, with 13 bases separating them. The CDR3 length is 15 residues. Germline CDR1 and CDR2: DFQATT and SNEGSKA (reference sequence). The CDR3 region is CSAIRWDIAKNIQYF. Written as DNA, the CDR3 is TGCAGTGCTATACGGTGGGACATAGCCAAAAACATTCAGTACTTC.

To note about this clonotype: Its ends do not fully match the called genes, so a read error is possible. The rearrangement links TRBV14 to TRBJ2-7, with TRBD2 matching 7 bases. The CDR3 has 12 amino acids. Germline CDR1 reads SGHDN; CDR2 reads FVKESK. Written as DNA, the CDR3 is TGTGCCAGCAGCCAAGGTTCTAGCGGCCCTTTCTTC. Translating gives CASSQGSSGPFF.

The CDR3 protein is CASSAGTGGPYEQYF. Here the CDR3 DNA reads TGCGCCAGCAGCGCCGGGACAGGGGGCCCCTACGAGCAGTACTTC. The chain couples TRBV5-1 to TRBJ2-7; TRBD1 matches 12 bases. Germline lookup yields CDR1 SGHRS and CDR2 YFSETQ. The CDR3 is 15 amino acids. The V and J ends lost 4 bases and 2 bases, in that order; junction bases with no gene match: 4.

The V gene is TRBV4-3, the J gene TRBJ2-3; a possible D gene is TRBD2 (5 bases). Trimming took 0 bases from V and 2 from J, leaving 12 bases between them. Germline loops: CDR1 LGHNA, CDR2 YSLEER. CDR3 length: 16 amino acids. CDR3 amino acids: CASSQDRPGVTDTQYF. The DNA for the CDR3 is TGCGCCAGCAGCCAAGATCGGCCCGGGGTCACAGATACGCAGTATTTT.

The table lists this clonotype with a few counts. CDR3: CASGGLADYNEQFF. CDR3 coding DNA: TGCGCCAGCGGGGGACTAGCGGACTACAATGAGCAGTTCTTC. The chain uses TRBV5-1 and TRBJ2-1; 11 nucleotides align to TRBD2. The germline gives CDR1 SGHRS, CDR2 YFSETQ. The J segment lost 3 bases and the V segment lost 7 bases, leaving 3 bases of the junction unmatched. There are 14 residues in the CDR3.